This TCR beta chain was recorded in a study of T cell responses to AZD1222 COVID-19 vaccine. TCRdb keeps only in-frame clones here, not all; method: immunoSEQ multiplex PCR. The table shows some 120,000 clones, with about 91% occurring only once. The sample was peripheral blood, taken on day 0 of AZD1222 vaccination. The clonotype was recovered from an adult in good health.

CDR3 loop: CASSLVDRRNSGNTIYF. In nucleotides, the CDR3 is TGTGCCAGCAGCTTGGTCGATAGGCGGAACTCTGGAAACACCATATATTTT. This rearrangement joins TRBV5-4 to TRBJ1-3; no clear D. CDR3 length: 17 residues. Trimming left V 0 bases short and J 0 bases short, with 13 bases between. From germline, CDR1 is SGHNT and CDR2 YYREEE (reference sequence). The whole variable domain, remainder taken from reference TRBV5-4 and TRBJ1-3, is ETGVTQSPTHLIKTRGQQVTLRCSSQSGHNTVSWYQQALGQGPQFIFQYYREEENGRGNFPPRFSGLQFPNYSSELNVNALELDDSALYLCASSLVDRRNSGNTIYFGEGSWLTVV.